This T cell receptor beta chain was retrieved from a study of blood T cell repertoires in COVID-19. Study-wide background: T cells, B-cell-depleted T cells, or PBMCs supplied cDNA or gDNA.

As processed by the authors: Amplification with reference gene primers provided the estimates of nucleated cell counts. Measured with immunoSEQ multiplex PCR; TCRdb has only the in-frame clones, and not every one. That table supplies the V and J calls and clone size; D and trimming were determined from the DNA. The top ten hold 0.9% to 1% of the sample, which has under 300,000 clones, approximately 91% seen once. The J segment lost 6 bases and the V segment lost 4 bases, leaving 3 bases of the junction unmatched. The germline gives CDR1 LGHNA, CDR2 YNFKEQ. The CDR3 is 14 amino acids. The source of this sequence is a middle-aged woman who had recovered from COVID-19. The sample was peripheral blood. The rearrangement joins TRBV4-2 to TRBJ2-3, with 11 positions matching TRBD2. CDR3 in amino acids: CASSPLAGVDTQYF. In DNA, the CDR3 is TGTGCCAGCAGCCCACTAGCGGGAGTGGATACGCAGTATTTT.